Listed here are 11 T cell receptor beta chains from one sample, sequenced in a study of T cell repertoires in cytomegalovirus infection. One entry per CDR3 protein, called by TCRdb with MiXCR from the reads. Here the sample spans some 920,000 distinct CDR3 sequences, around 32% being singletons. The antigens these receptors bind are not known. The sample consisted of cultured CD8+ T cells from PBMCs, taken from culture after CMV antigen stimulation. These receptor sequences come from a human donor in good health (CMV status not recorded). Some clones in this sample may be carry-over from other donors' samples.

The chain recombines TRBV6-5 with TRBJ2-7, with 9 bases lining up with TRBD1. With V trimmed by 7 bases and J by 6 bases, 13 bases remained unmatched. The germline gives CDR1 MNHEY, CDR2 SVGAGI. CDR3 size: 15 residues. The CDR3 spells CASTWDRDRVLEQYF. The CDR3 bases are TGTGCCAGCACTTGGGACCGGGACAGGGTGCTCGAGCAGTACTTC.

This clonotype was counted only a few times. The chain employs TRBV7-9 and TRBJ1-2; maybe TRBD1 (6 bases). The germline V gene has CDR1 SEHNR and CDR2 FQNEAQ (reference sequence). The CDR3 runs to 14 residues. Trimming took 5 bases from V and 8 from J, leaving 18 bases between them. The CDR3 spells CASSPVEGGSGYTF. The CDR3 DNA follows: TGTGCCAGCAGCCCCGTCGAGGGGGGGAGCGGCTACACCTTC.

The chain employs TRBV29-1 and TRBJ1-6; TRBD1 is a possible D gene (5 bases). The germline CDR1 and CDR2 sequences are SQVTM and ANQGSEA. Trimming pared 6 bases from V and 10 bases from J, leaving 16 bases between. The CDR3 contains 13 residues. CDR3 residues: CSVADSGGSPLHF. CDR3 DNA sequence: TGCAGCGTAGCCGACAGTGGTGGGTCACCCCTCCACTTT. Variable domain in full (rest from reference TRBV29-1 and TRBJ1-6): SAVISQKPSRDICQRGTSLTIQCQVDSQVTMMFWYRQQPGQSLTLIATANQGSEATYESGFVIDKFPISRPNLTFSTLTVSNMSPEDSSIYLCSVADSGGSPLHFGNGTRLTVT.

In its sample, this clonotype was seen many times. The chain joins TRBV5-6 to TRBJ2-5; D is uncertain. V lost 1 base, J lost 5 bases, and 6 bases lay in between. The CDR3 totals 12 residues. Per the germline V gene, CDR1 is SGHDT and CDR2 is YYEEEE. As DNA, the CDR3 is TGTGCCAGCAGCTTGAGGTGGGAGACCCAGTACTTC. Its translation: CASSLRWETQYF.

The J gene is TRBJ2-7, the V gene TRBV7-6; tentatively, D is TRBD2 (7 bases). This CDR3 spans 16 amino acids. CDR1 is SGHVS and CDR2 is FNYEAQ in the germline V gene. Between the trimmed V and J ends, which lost 0 bases and 2 bases, there was a span of 14 bases. This chain's CDR3 is CASSLASGGTAYEQYF. The CDR3 DNA sequence: TGTGCCAGCAGCTTAGCGTCGGGGGGCACCGCCTACGAGCAGTACTTC. The entire variable domain, with the rest obtained from reference TRBV7-6 and TRBJ2-7, is as follows: GAGVSQSPRYKVTKRGQDVALRCDPISGHVSLYWYRQALGQGPEFLTYFNYEAQQDKSGLPNDRFSAERPEGSISTLTIQRTEQRDSAMYRCASSLASGGTAYEQYFGPGTRLTVT.

The V gene is TRBV2, the J gene TRBJ2-7; possible D gene TRBD1, 6 bases. Germline V CDR1 and CDR2: SNHLY, FYNNEI. V lost 3 bases, J lost 3 bases, and 18 bases lay in between. The CDR3 runs 16 residues. DNA of the CDR3: TGTGCCAGCAGTGAGGGGGCTAGCTCTATGTACTACGAGCAGTACTTC. Protein product: CASSEGASSMYYEQYF.

The chain couples TRBV7-9 to TRBJ2-5; perhaps TRBD1 as D (6 bases). This CDR3 region has 14 residues. V was trimmed by 10 bases and J by 2 bases, leaving 17 bases between them. Germline loops: CDR1 SEHNR, CDR2 FQNEAQ (reference sequence). The CDR3 is CAIRGRQEQETQYF. Written as DNA, the CDR3 is TGTGCCATTCGGGGACGACAGGAACAAGAGACCCAGTACTTC.

The chain employs TRBV12-5 and TRBJ1-6; D remains unclear. The CDR3 sequence is 18 residues long. The germline V gene encodes CDR1 LGHNT and CDR2 FRNRAP. The V end was cut by 2 bases, the J end by 0 bases, with 14 bases between. The CDR3 spells CASGLLTGSSSYNSPLHF. CDR3 nucleotide sequence: TGTGCTAGTGGTTTGTTAACGGGATCGAGCTCCTATAATTCACCCCTCCACTTT.

This chain links TRBV12-3 or TRBV12-4 with TRBJ1-4, with D perhaps TRBD1 (5 bases). V was cut by 6 bases and J by 12 bases, with 17 bases left in between. This CDR3 has 13 residues. The DNA of the CDR3 is TGTGCCAGCAGCCAGACAGTTTTAGAGGAACTGTTTTTT. Translating gives CASSQTVLEELFF.

This clonotype was seen only a few times. This sequence joins TRBV6-2 or TRBV6-3 and TRBJ2-3; the D gene is possibly TRBD2 (6 bases). CDR3 length: 15 residues. Germline assignment: CDR1 MNHEY and CDR2 SVGEGT. Deletions cut 1 base from V and 2 bases from J, with 10 bases between. The CDR3 DNA reads as TGTGCCAGCAGTTACTTGGCGGGGTTCACAGATACGCAGTATTTT. As protein: CASSYLAGFTDTQYF.

In this sample, this clonotype turned up many times. V usage is TRBV2 and J usage is TRBJ1-4, with TRBD1 matching 7 bases. J was trimmed by 8 bases and V by 6 bases; bases with no gene match: 12. CDR3 size: 15 residues. CDR1 is SNHLY and CDR2 is FYNNEI in the germline V gene. DNA for the CDR3: TGTGCCAGCAGCCCCCCCCCGGGACAGAGCGAAAAACTGTTTTTT. Its translation: CASSPPPGQSEKLFF.